The source of this TCR beta chain is a study of blood T cell repertoires in COVID-19. The overall study: Sites across the United States, Italy and Spain contributed samples from acute and convalescent COVID-19.

Trimming left V 0 bases short and J 0 bases short, with 3 bases between. The CDR3 extends over 14 amino acids. Germline values: CDR1 SGHTA, CDR2 FQGTGA. The assay was immunoSEQ multiplex PCR, and TCRdb's table has in-frame clones only and misses some. Altogether roughly 190,000 clones are present, around nine tenths being singletons, with the ten largest covering 3.7%. The material sequenced was peripheral blood. The origin of this receptor is a man aged 18-30 years with active or convalescent COVID-19. The genes are TRBV7-3 and TRBJ2-1, with D unclear. The CDR3 loop is CASSLTSSYNEQFF. The DNA of the CDR3 is TGTGCCAGCAGCTTAACTAGCTCCTACAATGAGCAGTTCTTC.